One sample yielded the 3 T cell receptor beta chains listed below, sequenced in a study of cytomegalovirus exposure and HLA in healthy donors. The PCR was carried out with 60 Vbeta primers and 13 Jbeta primers. TCRdb keeps only in-frame clones here, not all; method: immunoSEQ multiplex PCR. Here the sample spans 210,000 or so clones, around 80% being singletons. Specimen: PBMCs. Receptor source: a girl aged 2 to 9 in good health and CMV-seronegative.

The J gene is TRBJ2-5, the V gene TRBV6-1, with D possibly being TRBD1 (5 bases). This CDR3 region has 14 residues. V dropped 7 bases and J dropped 5 bases, with 17 bases sitting between them. Germline CDR1 is MNHNS and CDR2 is SASEGT. The DNA of the CDR3 is TGTGCCAGCACGAGGACGCAGTCAGGGGAGACCCAGTACTTC. Amino acids: CASTRTQSGETQYF.

The chain is built from TRBV6-4 and TRBJ1-3; 7 bases map to TRBD1. Trimming cost V 6 bases and J 6 bases; bases outside gene matches: 17. This CDR3 region has 17 residues. CDR1 and CDR2 (germline): MRHNA, SNTAGT. The CDR3 DNA is TGTGCCAGCAGCGAGCGTTCAGACAGGGTAGAGGTAAACACCATATATTTT. It is translated as CASSERSDRVEVNTIYF.

This clone appeared once. The V gene is TRBV12-2, the J gene TRBJ2-1; the listed D gene, TRBD1, was not tested against the DNA. TRBV12-2 is deemed a pseudogene. The CDR3 is 17 amino acids. The CDR3 spells CASRLAPPGTVKNEQFF. The CDR3 nucleotides are TGTGCAAGTCGCTTAGCTCCACCCGGGACAGTAAAGAATGAGCAGTTCTTC.